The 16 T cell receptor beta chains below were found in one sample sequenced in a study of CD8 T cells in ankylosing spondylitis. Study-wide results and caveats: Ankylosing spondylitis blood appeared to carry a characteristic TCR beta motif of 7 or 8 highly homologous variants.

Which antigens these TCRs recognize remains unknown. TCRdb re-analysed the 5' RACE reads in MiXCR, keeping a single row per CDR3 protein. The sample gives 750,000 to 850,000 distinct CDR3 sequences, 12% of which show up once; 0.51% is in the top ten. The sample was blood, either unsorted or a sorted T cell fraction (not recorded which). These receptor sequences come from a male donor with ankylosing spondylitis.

The CDR3 nucleotides read TGTGCCATCAGCCTGACTAGCGGAGACAATGAGCAGTTCTTC. The encoded protein is CAISLTSGDNEQFF. The V gene is TRBV10-3, the J gene TRBJ2-1, with 9 bases fitting TRBD2. The CDR3 runs 14 residues. V was pared by 6 bases and J by 5 bases, with 5 bases of the junction left unmatched. In germline, CDR1 is ENHRY, CDR2 SYGVKD.

The CDR3 here is CASSLGTGVTDTQYF. The CDR3 DNA follows: TGTGCCAGCAGCTTAGGGACAGGGGTTACAGATACGCAGTATTTT. The gene calls are TRBV7-9 and TRBJ2-3; 9 nucleotides align to TRBD1. With V trimmed by 1 base and J by 3 bases, 2 bases remained unmatched. The CDR3 is 15 residues long. Germline assignment: CDR1 SEHNR and CDR2 FQNEAQ (reference sequence).

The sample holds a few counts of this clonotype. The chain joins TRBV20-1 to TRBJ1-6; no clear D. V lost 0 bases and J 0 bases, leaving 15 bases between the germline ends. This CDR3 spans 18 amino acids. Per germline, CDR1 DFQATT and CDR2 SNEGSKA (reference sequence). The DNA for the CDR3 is TGCAGTGCTAGAGATTGGAGGGCCAGCAGCTCCTATAATTCACCCCTCCACTTT. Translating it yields CSARDWRASSSYNSPLHF.

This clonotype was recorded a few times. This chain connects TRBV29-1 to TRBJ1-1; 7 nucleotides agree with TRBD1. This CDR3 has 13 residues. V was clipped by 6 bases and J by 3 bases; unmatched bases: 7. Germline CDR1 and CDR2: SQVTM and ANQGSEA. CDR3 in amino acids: CSVWDRVYTEAFF. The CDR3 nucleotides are TGCAGCGTGTGGGACAGAGTTTACACTGAAGCTTTCTTT.

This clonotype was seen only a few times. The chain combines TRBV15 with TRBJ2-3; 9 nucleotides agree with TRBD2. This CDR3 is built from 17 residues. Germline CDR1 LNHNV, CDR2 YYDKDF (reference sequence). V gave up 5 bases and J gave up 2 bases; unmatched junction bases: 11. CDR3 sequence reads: CATSRYKTSGYTDTQYF. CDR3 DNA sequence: TGTGCCACCAGCCGATACAAGACTAGCGGATACACAGATACGCAGTATTTT.

CDR3 sequence (DNA): TGTGCCAGCAGTTACTTTGGGACCGGGGAGCTGTTTTTT. Residues: CASSYFGTGELFF. The chain is built from TRBV6-2 or TRBV6-3 and TRBJ2-2; D is ambiguous. CDR3 length: 13 residues. V dropped 1 base and J dropped 5 bases, with 5 bases sitting between them. From germline, CDR1 is MNHEY and CDR2 SVGEGT.

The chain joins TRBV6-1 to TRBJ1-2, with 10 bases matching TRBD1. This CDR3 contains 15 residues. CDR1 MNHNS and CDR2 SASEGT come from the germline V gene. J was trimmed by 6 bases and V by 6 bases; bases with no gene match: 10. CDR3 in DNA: TGTGCCAGCAGCGATTTGACAGGGGGCGGGGATGGCTACACCTTC. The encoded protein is CASSDLTGGGDGYTF.

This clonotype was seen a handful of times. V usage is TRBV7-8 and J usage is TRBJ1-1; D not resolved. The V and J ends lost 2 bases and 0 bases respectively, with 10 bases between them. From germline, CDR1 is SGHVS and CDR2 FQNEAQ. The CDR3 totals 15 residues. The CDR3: CASSLKRALNTEAFF. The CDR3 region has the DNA TGTGCCAGCAGCTTAAAGCGGGCCCTGAACACTGAAGCTTTCTTT.

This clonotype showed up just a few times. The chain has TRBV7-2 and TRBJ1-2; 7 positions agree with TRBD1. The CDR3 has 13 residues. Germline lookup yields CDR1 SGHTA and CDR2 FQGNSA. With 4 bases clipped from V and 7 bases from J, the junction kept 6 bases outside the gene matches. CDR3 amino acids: CASSSDRASGYTF. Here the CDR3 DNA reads TGTGCCAGCAGCTCAGACAGGGCCTCTGGCTACACCTTC.

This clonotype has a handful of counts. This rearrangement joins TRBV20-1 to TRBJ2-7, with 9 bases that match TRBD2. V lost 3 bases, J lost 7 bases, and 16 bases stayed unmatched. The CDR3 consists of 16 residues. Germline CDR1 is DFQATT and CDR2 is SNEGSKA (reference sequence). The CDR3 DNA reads TGCAGTGCTAGCCGAGGCGGGAGGGCCCAACCTTTTGAGCAGTACTTC. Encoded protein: CSASRGGRAQPFEQYF.

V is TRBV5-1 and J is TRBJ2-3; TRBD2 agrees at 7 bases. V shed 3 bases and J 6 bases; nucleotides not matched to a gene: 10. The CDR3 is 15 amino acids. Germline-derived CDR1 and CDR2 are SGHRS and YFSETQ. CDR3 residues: CASSWPLAAADTQYF. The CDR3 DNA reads TGCGCCAGCAGCTGGCCTCTAGCGGCGGCCGATACGCAGTATTTT.

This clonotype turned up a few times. The CDR3 sequence is CASSMGDSPSYNEQFF. In nucleotides, the CDR3 is TGCGCCAGCAGCATGGGGGATTCCCCGTCCTACAATGAGCAGTTCTTC. The J gene is TRBJ2-1, the V gene TRBV5-1; the D gene could be TRBD1 or TRBD2 (5 bases each). CDR3 size: 16 residues. The germline CDR1 and CDR2 sequences are SGHRS and YFSETQ. The V and J ends lost 4 bases and 1 base respectively, with 15 bases between them. The complete variable domain, with remaining parts taken from reference TRBV5-1 and TRBJ2-1, reads KAGVTQTPRYLIKTRGQQVTLSCSPISGHRSVSWYQQTPGQGLQFLFEYFSETQRNKGNFPGRFSGRQFSNSRSEMNVSTLELGDSALYLCASSMGDSPSYNEQFFGPGTRLTVL.

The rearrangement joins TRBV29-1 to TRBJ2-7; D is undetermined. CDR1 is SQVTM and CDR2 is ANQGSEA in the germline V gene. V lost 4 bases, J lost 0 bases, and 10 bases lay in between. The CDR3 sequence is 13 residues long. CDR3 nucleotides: TGCAGCGTTGTAGGCAGATTCTCCTACGAGCAGTACTTC. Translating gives CSVVGRFSYEQYF.

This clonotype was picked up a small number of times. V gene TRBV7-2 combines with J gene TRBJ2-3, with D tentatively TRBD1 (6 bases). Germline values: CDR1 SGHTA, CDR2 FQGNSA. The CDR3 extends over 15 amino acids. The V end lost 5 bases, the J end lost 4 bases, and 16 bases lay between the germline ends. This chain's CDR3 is CASSLGGRTADTQYF. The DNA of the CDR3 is TGTGCCAGCAGCCTAGGGGGACGGACGGCAGATACGCAGTATTTT.

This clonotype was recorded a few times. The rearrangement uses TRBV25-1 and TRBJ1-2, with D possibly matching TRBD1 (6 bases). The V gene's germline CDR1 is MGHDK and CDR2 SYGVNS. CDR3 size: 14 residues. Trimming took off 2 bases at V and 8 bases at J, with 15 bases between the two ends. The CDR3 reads CASSEAGGAGGYTF. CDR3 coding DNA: TGTGCCAGCAGTGAAGCGGGGGGCGCGGGAGGCTACACCTTC.

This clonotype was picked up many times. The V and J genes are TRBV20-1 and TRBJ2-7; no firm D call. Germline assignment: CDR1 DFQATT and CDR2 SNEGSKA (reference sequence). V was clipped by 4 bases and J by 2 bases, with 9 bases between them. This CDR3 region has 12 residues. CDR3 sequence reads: CSAKGPTYEQYF. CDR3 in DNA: TGCAGTGCTAAGGGCCCAACCTACGAGCAGTACTTC.